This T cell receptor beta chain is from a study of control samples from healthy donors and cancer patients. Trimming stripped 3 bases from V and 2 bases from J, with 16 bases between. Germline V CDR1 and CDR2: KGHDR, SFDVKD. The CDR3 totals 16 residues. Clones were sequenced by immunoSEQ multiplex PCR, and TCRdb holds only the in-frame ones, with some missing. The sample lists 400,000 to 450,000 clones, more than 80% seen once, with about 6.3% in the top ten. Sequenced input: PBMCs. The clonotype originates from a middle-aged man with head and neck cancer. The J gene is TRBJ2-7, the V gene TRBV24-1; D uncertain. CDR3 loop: CATSDGRLGLTYEQYF. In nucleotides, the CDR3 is TGTGCCACCAGTGATGGACGGTTAGGCCTTACCTACGAGCAGTACTTC.